The 6 T cell receptor beta chains below were found in one sample sequenced in a study of lymphopenia after photon versus proton radiotherapy. This table comes from immunoSEQ multiplex PCR, and its TCRdb copy is limited to in-frame clones, with some not included. The table shows around 18,000 clones, with roughly 82% occurring only once. The material sequenced was peripheral blood, taken from a patient treated with proton-based radiotherapy. These receptors were obtained from a man aged 65 to 79 with pancreatic cancer.

This chain uses TRBV14 with TRBJ2-3, with unresolved D. The germline V gene encodes CDR1 SGHDN and CDR2 FVKESK. V dropped 0 bases and J dropped 1 base, with 8 bases sitting between them. This CDR3 region has 15 residues. The CDR3 sequence is CASSQDRRRTDTQYF. CDR3 nucleotides: TGTGCCAGCAGCCAAGATCGACGGCGCACAGATACGCAGTATTTT.

The rearrangement uses TRBV6-5 and TRBJ1-1, with TRBD1 matching 9 bases. The CDR3 contains 12 residues. V lost 5 bases, J lost 11 bases, and 6 bases stayed unmatched. Looked up from germline, CDR1 is MNHEY and CDR2 is SVGAGI. CDR3: CASSKDRGAAFF. The CDR3 nucleotides read TGTGCCAGCAGTAAGGACAGGGGTGCCGCTTTCTTT.

Written as DNA, the CDR3 is TGTGCCAGCAGCGCCGGGAGGTTAGCGGACATTCAGTACTTC. Encoded protein: CASSAGRLADIQYF. V usage is TRBV6-5 and J usage is TRBJ2-4; 7 nucleotides align to TRBD2. The germline V gene has CDR1 MNHEY and CDR2 SVGAGI. Trimming cost V 6 bases and J 8 bases; bases outside gene matches: 10. The CDR3 length is 14 residues.

This clone was detected a few times. J is TRBJ2-5 and V is TRBV18, with D tentatively TRBD1 (6 bases). Germline values: CDR1 KGHSH, CDR2 LQKENI. V was pared by 3 bases and J by 5 bases, with 10 bases between. The CDR3 is 13 residues long. CDR3 loop: CASSPQGLETQYF. CDR3 coding DNA: TGTGCCAGCTCACCTCAGGGGCTGGAGACCCAGTACTTC.

The V and J genes are TRBV5-4 and TRBJ2-4; TRBD1 aligns across 7 bases. CDR1 is SGHNT, CDR2 YYREEE, per germline (reference sequence). The CDR3 runs to 13 residues. After removal of 7 bases from V and 1 base from J, the junction contained 2 bases not matched to a gene. In nucleotides, the CDR3 is TGTGCCAGCCAGGGGGACGCCAAAAACATTCAGTACTTC. This gives the protein CASQGDAKNIQYF.

The V call is TRBV12-5, the J call TRBJ2-7, with D perhaps matching TRBD1 (6 bases). Trimming took 7 bases from V and 6 from J, leaving 25 bases between them. The germline V gene has CDR1 LGHNT and CDR2 FRNRAP. There are 16 residues in the CDR3. In nucleotides, the CDR3 is TGTGCTAGTGCCCTTGGGTCGGCAGGGACAAGAGGCGAGCAGTACTTC. Residues: CASALGSAGTRGEQYF.